These T cell receptor beta chains were read from a single sample in a study of cytomegalovirus exposure and HLA in healthy donors. Profiled with immunoSEQ multiplex PCR; TCRdb holds only in-frame clones, not every one. The data show fewer than 200,000 clones, roughly 70% seen once. Material: PBMCs. The receptors originated from a girl aged 10 to 17 in good health and CMV-seronegative. The CDR3 runs from the conserved cysteine through the conserved F or W. Each record gives: CDR3 protein, J gene, D gene, V gene. D genes are given only for firm matches.

CDR3 protein: CASSAGGSGPYEQYF
J gene: TRBJ2-7
D gene: -
V gene: TRBV9

CDR3 protein: CASSLGPLNQPQHF
J gene: TRBJ1-5
D gene: -
V gene: TRBV7-9

CDR3 protein: CAWRGRGSNTKAFF
J gene: TRBJ1-1
D gene: -
V gene: TRBV30

CDR3 protein: CAWTDSSGNTIYF
J gene: TRBJ1-3
D gene: -
V gene: TRBV30

CDR3 protein: CASSVGRDRREGTYEQYF
J gene: TRBJ2-7
D gene: TRBD2
V gene: TRBV10-1

CDR3 protein: CASSPTGEAFF
J gene: TRBJ1-1
D gene: TRBD1
V gene: TRBV6-6

CDR3 protein: CASSAPQGTGGYTF
J gene: TRBJ1-2
D gene: -
V gene: TRBV7-9

CDR3 protein: CASSYQTGLSYEQYF
J gene: TRBJ2-7
D gene: TRBD1
V gene: TRBV13

CDR3 protein: CASEPWTGADGYTF
J gene: TRBJ1-2
D gene: TRBD1
V gene: TRBV30

CDR3 protein: CASSDSGTSGSNEQFF
J gene: TRBJ2-1
D gene: TRBD2
V gene: TRBV6-4

CDR3 protein: CASSLAGEEYEQYF
J gene: TRBJ2-7
D gene: -
V gene: TRBV5-1